This paragraph covers one TCR beta chain sequence. The CDR3 extends over 14 amino acids. Germline V gene lookup returns CDR1 GTSNPN and CDR2 SVGIG (reference sequence). The J segment lost 0 bases and the V segment lost 7 bases, leaving 6 bases of the junction unmatched. In the study's own analysis: It was from reference gene primer amplification that nucleated cell counts were estimated. The assay was immunoSEQ multiplex PCR, and TCRdb's table has in-frame clones only and misses some. V, J and clone size were drawn from that table, and D and trimming were deduced from the DNA. The top ten clones hold over 2% of a sample with approximately 300,000 clones, about 90% of them seen once. The sample comes from a study of blood T cell repertoires in COVID-19. Background on the study: Spain, Italy and the United States supplied samples that represented acute and convalescent COVID-19. In each case, the material was cDNA or gDNA derived from T cells, B-cell-depleted T cells, or PBMCs.

The sequenced sample consisted of peripheral blood. The genes are TRBV30 and TRBJ1-3; TRBD1 matches 7 bases. The receptor was isolated from a woman aged 45-65 years who had recovered from COVID-19. The CDR3 DNA reads as TGTGCCTTTTGGACAGGCTTCTCTGGAAACACCATATATTTT. It translates to CAFWTGFSGNTIYF.